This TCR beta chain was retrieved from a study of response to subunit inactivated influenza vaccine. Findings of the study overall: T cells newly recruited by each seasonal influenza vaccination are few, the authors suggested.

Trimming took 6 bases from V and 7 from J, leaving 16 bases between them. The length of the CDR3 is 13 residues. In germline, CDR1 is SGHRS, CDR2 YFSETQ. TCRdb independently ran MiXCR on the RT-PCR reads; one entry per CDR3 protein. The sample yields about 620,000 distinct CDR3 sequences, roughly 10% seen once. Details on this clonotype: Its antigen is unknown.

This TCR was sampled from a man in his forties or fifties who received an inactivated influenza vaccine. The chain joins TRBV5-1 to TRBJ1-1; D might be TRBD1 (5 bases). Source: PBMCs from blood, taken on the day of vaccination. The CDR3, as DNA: TGCGCCAGCACCCTAATGGGGGACCGTGAAGCTTTCTTT. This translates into CASTLMGDREAFF.